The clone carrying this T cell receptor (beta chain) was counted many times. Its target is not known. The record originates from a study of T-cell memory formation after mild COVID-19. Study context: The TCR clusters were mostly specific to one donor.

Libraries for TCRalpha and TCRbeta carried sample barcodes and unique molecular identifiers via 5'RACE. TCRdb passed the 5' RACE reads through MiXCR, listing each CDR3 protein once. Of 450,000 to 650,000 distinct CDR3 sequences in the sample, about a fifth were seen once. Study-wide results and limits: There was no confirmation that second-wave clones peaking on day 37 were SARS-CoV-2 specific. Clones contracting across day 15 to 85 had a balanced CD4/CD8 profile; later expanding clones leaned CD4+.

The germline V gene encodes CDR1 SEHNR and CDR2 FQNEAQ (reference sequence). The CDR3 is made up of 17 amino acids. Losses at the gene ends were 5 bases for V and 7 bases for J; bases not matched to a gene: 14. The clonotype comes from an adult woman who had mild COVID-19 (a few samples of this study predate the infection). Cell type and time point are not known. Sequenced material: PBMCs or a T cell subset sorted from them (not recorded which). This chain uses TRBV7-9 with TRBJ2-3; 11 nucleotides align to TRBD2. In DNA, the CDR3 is TGTGCCAGCAGCCCAACCCGATTAGCGGGGGGGGAAAATACGCAGTATTTT. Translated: CASSPTRLAGGENTQYF.